Only a few counts were recorded for the clone carrying this T cell receptor beta chain. Its antigen is still unknown. The source of the sample is a study of cytomegalovirus exposure and HLA in healthy donors. Overall study results and limits: In a later analysis, HLA-associated beta chains showed higher expansion and lower generation probabilities than comparable chains. Presence/absence analyses treated sequencing depth as roughly uniform across donors. CMV antigen specificity was confirmed in vitro for three CMV-associated chains.

Primers: 60 Vbeta forward and 13 Jbeta reverse. Produced via immunoSEQ multiplex PCR; TCRdb's table is partial and in-frame only. This table holds around 120,000 clones, around 80% found once. In germline, CDR1 is SGHTS, CDR2 YDEGEE. J gave up 1 base and V 4 bases, and 8 bases lay outside the gene matches. This CDR3 is 17 amino acids long. The V and J genes are TRBV5-8 and TRBJ1-6; 7 nucleotides match TRBD1. This sequence originates from a human donor in good health. The source material was PBMCs. In DNA, the CDR3 is TGTGCCAGCAGCACCACAGGGGTTGGTTCCTATAATTCACCCCTCCACTTT. This codes for CASSTTGVGSYNSPLHF.